The T cell receptor (beta chain) under discussion was sequenced for a study of OX40 agonist ivuxolimab in advanced cancers. Germline V CDR1 and CDR2: GTSNPN, SVGIG (reference sequence). Trimming removed 2 bases from V and 0 bases from J; junction bases left unmatched: 10. The CDR3 contains 18 residues. Profiling relied on immunoSEQ multiplex PCR, and the TCRdb table lists in-frame clones only, not all of them. Of 59,000 or so clones listed, 87% were seen once; the top ten hold around 0.35%. Sample: CD4+ or CD8+ T cells sorted from blood, taken in a trial of the OX40 agonist ivuxolimab. This receptor was obtained from an adult with an advanced solid tumor such as melanoma, head and neck, liver or kidney cancer. The chain combines TRBV30 with TRBJ2-7, with TRBD2 matching 13 bases. CDR3 sequence reads: CAWSPIGLAGAISYEQYF. In DNA, the CDR3 is TGTGCCTGGAGTCCTATCGGACTAGCGGGGGCAATCTCCTACGAGCAGTACTTC.